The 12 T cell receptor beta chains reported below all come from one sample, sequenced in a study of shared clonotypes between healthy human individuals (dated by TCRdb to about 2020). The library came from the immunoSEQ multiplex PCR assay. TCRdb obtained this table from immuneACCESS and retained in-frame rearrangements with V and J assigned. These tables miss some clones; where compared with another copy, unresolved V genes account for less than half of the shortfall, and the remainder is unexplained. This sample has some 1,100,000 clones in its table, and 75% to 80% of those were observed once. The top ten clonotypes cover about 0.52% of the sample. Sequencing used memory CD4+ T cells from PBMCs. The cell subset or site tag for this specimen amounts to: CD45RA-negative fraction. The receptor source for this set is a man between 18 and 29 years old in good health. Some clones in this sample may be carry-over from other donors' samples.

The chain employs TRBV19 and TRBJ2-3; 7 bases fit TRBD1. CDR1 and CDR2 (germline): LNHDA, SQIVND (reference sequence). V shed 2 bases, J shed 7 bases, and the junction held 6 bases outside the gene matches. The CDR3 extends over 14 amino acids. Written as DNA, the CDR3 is TGTGCCAGTAGTATAAATCAGGACAGGAATACGCAGTATTTT. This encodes CASSINQDRNTQYF.

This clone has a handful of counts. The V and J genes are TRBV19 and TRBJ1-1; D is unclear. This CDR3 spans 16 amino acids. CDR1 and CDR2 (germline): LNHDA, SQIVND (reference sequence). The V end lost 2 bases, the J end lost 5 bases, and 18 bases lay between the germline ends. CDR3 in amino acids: CASSIFGRSSTTEAFF. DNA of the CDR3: TGTGCCAGTAGTATATTTGGACGCTCCTCAACAACTGAAGCTTTCTTT.

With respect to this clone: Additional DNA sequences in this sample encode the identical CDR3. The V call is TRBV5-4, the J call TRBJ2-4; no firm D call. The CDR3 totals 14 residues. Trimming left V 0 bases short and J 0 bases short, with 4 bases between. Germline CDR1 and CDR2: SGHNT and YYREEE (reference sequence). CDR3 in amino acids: CASSLGLAKNIQYF. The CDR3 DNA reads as TGTGCCAGCAGCTTGGGACTAGCCAAAAACATTCAGTACTTC.

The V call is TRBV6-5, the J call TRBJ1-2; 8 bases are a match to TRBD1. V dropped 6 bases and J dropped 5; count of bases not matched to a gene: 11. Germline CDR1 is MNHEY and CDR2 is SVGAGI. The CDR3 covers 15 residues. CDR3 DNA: TGTGCCAGCAGGACCCAGGGGGCGACGGGATATGGCTACACCTTC. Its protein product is CASRTQGATGYGYTF.

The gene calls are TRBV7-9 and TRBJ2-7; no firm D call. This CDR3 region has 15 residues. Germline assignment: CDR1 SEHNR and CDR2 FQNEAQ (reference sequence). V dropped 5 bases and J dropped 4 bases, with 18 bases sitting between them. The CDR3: CASSPSVGSFYEQYF. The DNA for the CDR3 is TGTGCCAGCAGCCCCAGTGTAGGTAGTTTTTACGAGCAGTACTTC.

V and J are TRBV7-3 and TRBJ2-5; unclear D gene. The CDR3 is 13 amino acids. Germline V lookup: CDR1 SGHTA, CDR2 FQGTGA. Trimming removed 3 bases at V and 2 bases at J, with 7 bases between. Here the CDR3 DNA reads TGTGCCAGCAGCTTTTCGATTCAAGAGACCCAGTACTTC. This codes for CASSFSIQETQYF.

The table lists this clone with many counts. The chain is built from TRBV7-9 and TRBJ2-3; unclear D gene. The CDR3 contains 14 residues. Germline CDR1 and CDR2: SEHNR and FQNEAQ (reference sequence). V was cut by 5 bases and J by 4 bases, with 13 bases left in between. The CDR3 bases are TGTGCCAGCAGCCGACCTCCAGGTTCAGATACGCAGTATTTT. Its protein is CASSRPPGSDTQYF. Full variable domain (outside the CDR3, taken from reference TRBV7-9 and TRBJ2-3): DTGVSQNPRHKITKRGQNVTFRCDPISEHNRLYWYRQTLGQGPEFLTYFQNEAQLEKSRLLSDRFSAERPKGSFSTLEIQRTEQGDSAMYLCASSRPPGSDTQYFGPGTRLTVL.

Here the CDR3 reads CASSSSRREQYF. For the CDR3, the DNA is TGTGCCAGCAGCTCTTCCCGGCGCGAGCAGTACTTC. This rearrangement joins TRBV11-2 to TRBJ2-7; D remains ambiguous. The V end lost 4 bases, the J end lost 6 bases, and 10 bases lay between the germline ends. The CDR3 has 12 residues. The germline gives CDR1 SGHAT, CDR2 FQNNGV.

The CDR3: CATSSHRGYEQYF. In DNA, the CDR3 is TGTGCCACCAGCAGCCACAGGGGCTACGAGCAGTACTTC. The chain is built from TRBV15 and TRBJ2-7, with TRBD1 matching 7 bases. The CDR3 consists of 13 residues. The J segment lost 3 bases and the V segment lost 3 bases, leaving 2 bases of the junction unmatched. Per the germline V gene, CDR1 is LNHNV and CDR2 is YYDKDF (reference sequence).

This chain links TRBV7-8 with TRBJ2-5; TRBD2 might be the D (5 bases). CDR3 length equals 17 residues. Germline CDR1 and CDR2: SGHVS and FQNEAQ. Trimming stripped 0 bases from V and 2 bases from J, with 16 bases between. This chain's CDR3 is CASSLAFWERGQETQYF. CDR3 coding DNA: TGTGCCAGCAGCTTAGCGTTTTGGGAGCGCGGACAAGAGACCCAGTACTTC.

This chain's CDR3 is CASSLGTGGWGNQPQHF. CDR3 DNA: TGTGCCAGCAGCTTAGGAACAGGGGGCTGGGGCAATCAGCCCCAGCATTTT. This chain uses TRBV13 with TRBJ1-5, with 9 bases fitting TRBD1. Trimming at V came to 0 bases and at J to 2 bases, leaving 5 bases not matched to a gene. Germline CDR1 PRHDT, CDR2 FYEKMQ (reference sequence). This CDR3 is 17 amino acids long.

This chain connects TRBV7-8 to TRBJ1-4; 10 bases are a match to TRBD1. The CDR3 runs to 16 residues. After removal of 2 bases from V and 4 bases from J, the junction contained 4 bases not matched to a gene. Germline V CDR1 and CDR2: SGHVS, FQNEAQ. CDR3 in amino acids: CASSLRQGASNEKLFF. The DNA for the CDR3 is TGTGCCAGCAGCTTAAGACAGGGGGCGAGTAATGAAAAACTGTTTTTT. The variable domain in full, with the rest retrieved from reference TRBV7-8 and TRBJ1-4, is GAGVSQSPRYKVAKRGQDVALRCDPISGHVSLFWYQQALGQGPEFLTYFQNEAQLDKSGLPSDRFFAERPEGSVSTLKIQRTQQEDSAVYLCASSLRQGASNEKLFFGSGTQLSVL.